Reported below is one TCR beta chain. Enrolled during active infection, Seattle patients were then followed longitudinally. Deletions cut 5 bases from V and 4 bases from J, with 11 bases between. Germline CDR1 reads SGHAT; CDR2 reads FQNNGV. This CDR3 is built from 13 residues. This specimen comes from a study of blood T cell repertoires in COVID-19. For the study at large: Some COVID-19 samples were acute and others convalescent; all came from the United States, Italy and Spain. T cells, B-cell-depleted T cells, or PBMCs provided the cDNA or gDNA that served as material.

Authors' processing steps: The authors estimated nucleated cell counts from reference gene primer amplification. This table comes from immunoSEQ multiplex PCR, and its TCRdb copy is limited to in-frame clones, with some not included. The V and J calls and clone size were taken over from that table, and D and trimming were inferred from the DNA. The table records 55,000 to 80,000 clones, approximately 80% of them present only once. The chain employs TRBV11-2 and TRBJ1-1; tentatively, D is TRBD1 (5 bases). The clonotype originates from a man aged 55 to 69 with COVID-19, enrolled during active disease. Sequenced: peripheral blood. The CDR3 nucleotides are TGTGCCAGCAGCCGCGGGACGATCACTGAAGCTTTCTTT. This encodes CASSRGTITEAFF.